This record covers a single TCR beta chain. What it recognizes is unknown. This entry belongs to a study of vaccination and CD4 T cells after COVID-19. Study in general: Taking of post-vaccine samples occurred a median around 70 days after dose two (range 14 to 241). Cellular stimulation was performed using overlapping spike peptides derived from SARS-CoV-2, HCoV-NL63, HCoV-OC43 and HCoV-229E.

Cultured CD4+ T cell DNA underwent sequencing with the Oncomine TCR Beta short-read assay. Each CDR3 protein is one row after TCRdb ran MiXCR on the PCR reads. The sample contains some 15,000 distinct CDR3 sequences, 20% to 25% of which appear only once. Treatment denoted: approximately nine-day PBMC culture with coronavirus spike peptide pools or control peptides (ViraFEST assay). The authors replaced half the medium with fresh IL-2 medium on days 3 and 7. Germline V gives CDR1 LNHDA, CDR2 SQIVND (reference sequence). With 6 bases removed from V and 5 bases from J, the gap between germline ends came to 13 bases. The CDR3 runs to 14 residues.

The sequencing input was cultured CD4+ T cells from blood. The genes are TRBV19 and TRBJ1-4, with a weak D call TRBD1 (5 bases). The TCR originated in a human donor with COVID-19. The CDR3 nucleotides read TGTGCCAGTAGCGGCGGGGCAAGCAATGAAAAACTGTTTTTT. It yields the protein CASSGGASNEKLFF.